This T cell receptor (beta chain) was captured in a study of T cells in Graves' hyperthyroidism and ophthalmopathy. About the research overall: Peripheral blood was acquired at first diagnosis, ahead of any therapy whatsoever.

If no ophthalmopathy progression occurred within 18 months, Graves' hyperthyroidism was stable. Uncontrolled infection, other autoimmune disease, pregnancy and lactation each barred patients from inclusion. On the basis of clinical symptoms, serum thyroxine and TRAb, thyroid ultrasound and orbital computed tomography, diagnoses were made. The investigators amplified TCR beta CDR3 regions from RNA transcripts. HTBI primers were employed in a first-round RT-PCR of the TCR CDR3. One entry per CDR3 protein, called by TCRdb with MiXCR from the multiplex PCR reads. The data hold about 300,000 distinct CDR3 sequences, with 16% observed a single time. The table lists this clonotype with many counts. The sample taken for sequencing was blood. This clonotype originated in a man aged 25 to 40 with Graves' hyperthyroidism.

For the CDR3, the DNA is TGCAGTGCTAGAGATTTGCGAGAACTGACAGGAGAGACCCAGTACTTC. It is translated as CSARDLRELTGETQYF. The chain couples TRBV20-1 to TRBJ2-5; tentative D call: TRBD1 (6 bases). Germline CDR1 and CDR2: DFQATT and SNEGSKA (reference sequence). The length of the CDR3 is 16 residues. V lost 0 bases, J lost 4 bases, and 18 bases lay in between.